The entry below describes one T cell receptor (beta chain). Antigen: not known. This entry comes from a study of cytomegalovirus exposure and HLA in healthy donors. Study findings and constraints: A later analysis linked a missense DCLRE1C variant to TCR beta V- and J-gene trimming. Most of the TCR beta V segments (in an earlier analysis) were productive either about 87% or about 30% of the time.

The V segment lost 4 bases and the J segment 1 base; nucleotides outside the gene matches: 8. The CDR3 has 16 residues. CDR1 and CDR2 from the germline V gene are MNHNS and SASEGT. The PCR contained 60 Vbeta and 13 Jbeta primers. Some clones are missing from TCRdb's copy, which holds only in-frame ones; the method was immunoSEQ multiplex PCR. Here the sample spans approximately 75,000 clones, around 80% being singletons. The J gene is TRBJ2-7, the V gene TRBV6-1; the match to TRBD1 covers 9 bases. This sequence was found in a male donor in good health and CMV-seronegative. Sequenced input: PBMCs. In nucleotides, the CDR3 is TGTGCCAGCAGTGCCGTAACAGGGGGCATTTCCTACGAGCAGTACTTC. Translating gives CASSAVTGGISYEQYF.